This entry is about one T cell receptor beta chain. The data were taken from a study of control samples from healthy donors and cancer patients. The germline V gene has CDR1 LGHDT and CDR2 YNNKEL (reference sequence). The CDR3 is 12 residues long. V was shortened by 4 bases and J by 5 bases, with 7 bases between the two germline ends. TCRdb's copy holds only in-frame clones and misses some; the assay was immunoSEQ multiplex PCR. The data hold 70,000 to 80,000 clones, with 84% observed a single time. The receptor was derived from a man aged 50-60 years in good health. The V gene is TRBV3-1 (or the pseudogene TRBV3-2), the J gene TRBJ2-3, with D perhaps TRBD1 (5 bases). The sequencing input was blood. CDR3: CASSPQGDTQYF. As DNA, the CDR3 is TGTGCCAGCAGCCCGCAGGGAGATACGCAGTATTTT.